What follows are 13 T cell receptor beta chains derived from one specimen sequenced in a study of control samples from healthy donors and cancer patients. Sequencing used immunoSEQ multiplex PCR; TCRdb keeps in-frame clones, though not all of them. Of more than 75,000 clones listed, roughly 89% are singletons. The sample was PBMCs. The source is a woman aged 55 to 70 with head and neck cancer.

V usage is TRBV30 and J usage is TRBJ2-2; D uncertain. Germline-derived CDR1 and CDR2 are GTSNPN and SVGIG (reference sequence). The CDR3 sequence is 12 residues long. V was pared by 3 bases and J by 0 bases, with 2 bases between. The CDR3 is CAWRTNTGELFF. CDR3 in DNA: TGTGCCTGGAGGACGAACACCGGGGAGCTGTTTTTT.

The chain joins TRBV6-5 to TRBJ2-3; D is perhaps TRBD2 (6 bases). Trimming stripped 3 bases from V and 4 bases from J, with 17 bases between. Germline V gene lookup returns CDR1 MNHEY and CDR2 SVGAGI. The CDR3 is 16 residues long. DNA for the CDR3: TGTGCCAGCAGTTATCCCCGATCGGGAGCTTCAGATACGCAGTATTTT. It encodes CASSYPRSGASDTQYF.

This chain uses TRBV27 with TRBJ2-1; 9 nucleotides agree with TRBD2. J lost 8 bases, V lost 6 bases, and 2 bases had no gene match. Per germline, CDR1 MNHEY and CDR2 SMNVEV (reference sequence). The CDR3 has 12 amino acids. CDR3 sequence reads: CASRGLAYEQFF. The CDR3 DNA reads TGTGCCAGCAGGGGACTAGCCTATGAGCAGTTCTTC.

CDR3 residues: CASSHSGSTGELFF. CDR3 bases: TGTGCCAGCAGCCATAGCGGAAGCACCGGGGAGCTGTTTTTT. The genes are TRBV3-1 (or the pseudogene TRBV3-2) and TRBJ2-2; a possible D gene is TRBD2 (6 bases). Trimming removed 3 bases at V and 4 bases at J, with 9 bases between. The V gene's germline CDR1 is LGHDT and CDR2 YNNKEL (reference sequence). This CDR3 region has 14 residues.

The genes are TRBV5-1 and TRBJ2-7; D gene unclear. The V and J ends lost 0 bases and 0 bases respectively, with 10 bases between them. The CDR3 contains 15 residues. CDR1 is SGHRS and CDR2 is YFSETQ in the germline V gene. For the CDR3, the DNA is TGCGCCAGCAGCTTGGTGCCAGGAGACTCCTACGAGCAGTACTTC. Protein sequence: CASSLVPGDSYEQYF.

This chain joins TRBV5-6 and TRBJ2-1; TRBD2 matches at 8 bases. Trimming at V came to 3 bases and at J to 4 bases, leaving 9 bases not matched to a gene. The CDR3 contains 16 residues. Germline values: CDR1 SGHDT, CDR2 YYEEEE. The CDR3 protein is CASSSKQAGVYNEQFF. The CDR3 DNA reads as TGTGCCAGCAGCTCCAAGCAAGCGGGAGTTTACAATGAGCAGTTCTTC.

By share, this clone counts as medium-sized. The V and J genes are TRBV9 and TRBJ1-4; weak D call: TRBD1 (5 bases). The germline V and J ends were trimmed by 1 base and 7 bases, with 8 bases remaining between them. This CDR3 has 13 amino acids. Germline assignment: CDR1 SGDLS and CDR2 YYNGEE. CDR3 amino acids: CASSVSGGEKLFF. The CDR3 DNA follows: TGTGCCAGCAGCGTATCGGGGGGTGAAAAACTGTTTTTT. Supplemented by reference TRBV9 and TRBJ1-4, the full variable domain reads DSGVTQTPKHLITATGQRVTLRCSPRSGDLSVYWYQQSLDQGLQFLIQYYNGEERAKGNILERFSAQQFPDLHSELNLSSLELGDSALYFCASSVSGGEKLFFGSGTQLSVL.

V usage is TRBV6-5 and J usage is TRBJ1-2; no reliable D call. The CDR3 totals 13 residues. Between the trimmed V and J ends, which lost 0 bases and 6 bases, there was a span of 8 bases. Per the germline V gene, CDR1 is MNHEY and CDR2 is SVGAGI. The CDR3 sequence is CASSYSRTDGYTF. The CDR3 region has the DNA TGTGCCAGCAGTTACTCAAGGACTGATGGCTACACCTTC.

Of note for this clone: One junction end disagrees with the germline gene, perhaps due to a read error. The rearrangement joins TRBV3-1 (or the pseudogene TRBV3-2) to TRBJ2-5; D unresolved. There are 15 residues in the CDR3. The germline V gene has CDR1 LGHDT and CDR2 YNNKEL (reference sequence). The chain's CDR3 is CASSLGAGSREAQYF. CDR3 DNA: TGTGCCAGCAGTCTAGGTGCTGGATCAAGAGAGGCCCAGTACTTC.

The chain joins TRBV5-4 to TRBJ2-2, with D tentatively TRBD1 (5 bases). V was cut by 2 bases and J by 0 bases, with 8 bases left in between. CDR3 length: 15 amino acids. CDR1 and CDR2 (germline): SGHNT, YYREEE (reference sequence). Here the CDR3 DNA reads TGTGCCAGCAGCTTTCCAGGGACGAACACCGGGGAGCTGTTTTTT. It is translated as CASSFPGTNTGELFF.

The V call is TRBV19, the J call TRBJ1-4; the D is unclear. The germline V and J ends were trimmed by 7 bases and 3 bases, with 9 bases remaining between them. This CDR3 comprises 13 residues. Germline V gene sequence: CDR1 LNHDA, CDR2 SQIVND (reference sequence). This chain's CDR3 is CASTGSANEKLFF. The CDR3 DNA is TGTGCCAGTACCGGGAGTGCTAATGAAAAACTGTTTTTT.

The chain couples TRBV11-2 to TRBJ1-3; D not resolved. Germline V gene data show CDR1 as SGHAT and CDR2 as FQNNGV. The CDR3 is 14 amino acids. Trimming removed 4 bases from V and 0 bases from J, with 7 bases in between. CDR3 amino acids: CASSSNPSGNTIYF. The CDR3 region has the DNA TGTGCCAGCAGCTCTAACCCCTCTGGAAACACCATATATTTT.

The V gene is TRBV25-1, the J gene TRBJ2-1, with D perhaps matching TRBD1 or TRBD2 (5 bases each). Deletions cut 3 bases from V and 9 bases from J, with 27 bases between. Germline-derived CDR1 and CDR2 are MGHDK and SYGVNS. The CDR3 spans 18 residues. The chain's CDR3 is CASSDLRFGGYGTIEQFF. For the CDR3, the DNA is TGTGCCAGCAGTGATTTACGATTTGGGGGTTATGGTACGATTGAGCAGTTCTTC.